The 14 T cell receptor beta chains below all came from one sample that was sequenced in a study of beta chain features in type 1 diabetes. The entirety of the isolated RNA underwent reverse transcription, so expressed TCRB transcripts were sequenced. The table came from immunoSEQ multiplex PCR; TCRdb's copy has only in-frame clones and leaves some out. The table records 150,000 or so clones, over 8.5% of them present only once. Sequenced material: central memory CD4+ T cells from blood. The receptors were sampled from a man aged 18 to 35 in good health.

The rearrangement joins TRBV9 to TRBJ1-3; D is uncertain. The ends were cut back, 3 bases at V and 0 bases at J, with 10 bases in the middle. This CDR3 is built from 15 residues. CDR1 and CDR2 (germline): SGDLS, YYNGEE. CDR3 in DNA: TGTGCCAGCAGCGCTGGACTGTCCTCTGGAAACACCATATATTTT. It translates to CASSAGLSSGNTIYF.

Only a few counts were recorded for this clone. V and J are TRBV5-1 and TRBJ2-5; either TRBD1 or TRBD2 may fit D (6 bases each). This CDR3 contains 15 residues. V was shortened by 2 bases and J by 2 bases, with 13 bases between the two germline ends. CDR1 and CDR2 from the germline V gene are SGHRS and YFSETQ. The CDR3 sequence is CASSFSGARQETQYF. The CDR3 bases are TGCGCCAGCAGCTTTTCGGGGGCTAGGCAAGAGACCCAGTACTTC.

This clone was seen ten or more times. The V and J genes are TRBV4-3 and TRBJ2-4; no firm D call. The germline V and J ends were trimmed by 1 base and 0 bases, with 7 bases remaining between them. The germline V gene encodes CDR1 LGHNA and CDR2 YSLEER. This CDR3 spans 15 amino acids. This chain's CDR3 is CASSQGVVAKNIQYF. The CDR3 region has the DNA TGCGCCAGCAGCCAAGGAGTCGTAGCCAAAAACATTCAGTACTTC.

This clone turned up a few times. This chain joins TRBV6-5 and TRBJ2-7; 7 bases are shared with TRBD1. Trimming took 0 bases from V and 3 from J; bases not matched to a gene: 5. Germline-derived CDR1 and CDR2 are MNHEY and SVGAGI. This CDR3 spans 15 amino acids. The CDR3 is CASSYSVRQGYEQYF. CDR3 DNA sequence: TGTGCCAGCAGTTACTCGGTGAGACAGGGCTACGAGCAGTACTTC.

V is TRBV18 and J is TRBJ2-3; TRBD1 matches at 7 bases. Germline CDR1 is KGHSH and CDR2 is LQKENI. The V gene end was trimmed by 0 bases and the J gene end by 8 bases; junction bases not matched to a gene: 8. The CDR3 covers 15 residues. Here the CDR3 reads CASSPPLQGDGTQYF. The CDR3 DNA reads as TGTGCCAGCTCACCACCGCTTCAGGGGGACGGTACGCAGTATTTT.

The chain has TRBV9 and TRBJ2-2; D is uncertain. Germline V gene lookup returns CDR1 SGDLS and CDR2 YYNGEE. V was trimmed by 0 bases and J by 6 bases, leaving 9 bases between them. CDR3 length: 14 amino acids. For the CDR3, the DNA is TGTGCCAGCAGCGTAGCCCAGATTCCCGGGGAGCTGTTTTTT. Translation: CASSVAQIPGELFF.

Comments on this clone: A junction end diverges from the germline sequence, so it may reflect a read error. J is TRBJ2-3 and V is TRBV7-2; D remains unclear. The CDR3 runs to 13 residues. CDR1 and CDR2 from the germline V gene are SGHTA and FQGNSA. Written as DNA, the CDR3 is TGCGCCAGCAGCCAGGTTGGCACAGATACGCAGTATTTT. It encodes CASSQVGTDTQYF.

This clone came up a few times. Given a much more abundant clone one base away, this may be a read error. The chain joins TRBV11-2 to TRBJ2-3; D is unresolved. Trimming stripped 5 bases from V and 2 bases from J, with 2 bases between. Germline-derived CDR1 and CDR2 are SGHAT and FQNNGV. This CDR3 comprises 11 residues. The CDR3 loop reads CASSITDTQYF. The CDR3 DNA reads as TGTGCCAGCAGCATCACAGATACGCAGTATTTT.

The rearrangement links TRBV7-3 to TRBJ2-2, with TRBD1 matching over 7 bases. Germline V CDR1 and CDR2: SGHTA, FQGTGA. The length of the CDR3 is 15 residues. V was pared by 6 bases and J by 6 bases, with 10 bases of the junction left unmatched. The CDR3 is CASSLNRGRPGELFF. CDR3 nucleotide sequence: TGTGCCAGCAGTCTGAACAGGGGAAGGCCCGGGGAGCTGTTTTTT.

This clone was seen a handful of times. The rearrangement links TRBV5-1 to TRBJ2-1, with 10 bases aligning to TRBD2. The CDR3 is 15 amino acids. V shed 4 bases and J 9 bases; nucleotides not matched to a gene: 10. Germline CDR1 reads SGHRS; CDR2 reads YFSETQ. CDR3 DNA: TGCGCCAGCAGCGCAGGCTCTAGCGGGAGTGGTGAGCAGTTCTTC. It translates to CASSAGSSGSGEQFF.

V is TRBV9 and J is TRBJ2-1; 7 bases map to TRBD2. Unmatched junction bases numbered 10, after V lost 0 bases and J lost 7 bases. The CDR3 extends over 16 amino acids. CDR1 is SGDLS and CDR2 is YYNGEE in the germline V gene. The CDR3 reads CASSVASERGRNEQFF. The DNA of the CDR3 is TGTGCCAGCAGCGTAGCTAGCGAGCGGGGAAGGAATGAGCAGTTCTTC. The whole variable domain, remainder taken from reference TRBV9 and TRBJ2-1, is DSGVTQTPKHLITATGQRVTLRCSPRSGDLSVYWYQQSLDQGLQFLIQYYNGEERAKGNILERFSAQQFPDLHSELNLSSLELGDSALYFCASSVASERGRNEQFFGPGTRLTVL.

The table lists this clone with many counts. This chain links TRBV7-2 with TRBJ2-3; perhaps D is TRBD1 or TRBD2 (5 bases each). V was shortened by 6 bases and J by 2 bases, with 9 bases between the two germline ends. The length of the CDR3 is 13 residues. Germline V CDR1 and CDR2: SGHTA, FQGNSA. This CDR3 reads CASRRGATDTQYF. The CDR3 region has the DNA TGTGCCAGCAGACGGGGCGCCACAGATACGCAGTATTTT.

The DNA for the CDR3 is TGTGCCAGCAGATACGGGACAACCCCTAAGGAGCAGTTCTTC. Encoded protein: CASRYGTTPKEQFF. The V gene is TRBV28, the J gene TRBJ2-1; tentative D call: TRBD1 (6 bases). Trimming stripped 6 bases from V and 10 bases from J, with 19 bases between. The CDR3 totals 14 residues. CDR1 MDHEN and CDR2 SYDVKM come from the germline V gene.

V is TRBV7-2 and J is TRBJ1-1; the D gene is possibly TRBD1 (6 bases). V was clipped by 4 bases and J by 6 bases, with 12 bases between them. This CDR3 is built from 13 residues. Germline V gene sequence: CDR1 SGHTA, CDR2 FQGNSA. The CDR3 reads CASSSQGPPEAFF. In nucleotides, the CDR3 is TGTGCCAGCAGCTCACAGGGTCCCCCTGAAGCTTTCTTT.